Listed here are 16 T cell receptor beta chains from one sample, sequenced in a study of T-cell memory formation after mild COVID-19. MiXCR, applied by TCRdb to the 5' RACE reads, yields one record per CDR3 protein. The table includes 100,000 to 150,000 distinct CDR3 sequences, 15% to 20% detected once. Source material: PBMCs or a T cell subset sorted from them (not recorded which). The receptors were gathered from a man aged 18 to 30 who had mild COVID-19 (a few samples of this study predate the infection). Cell type and time point are not known.

This clonotype was recorded a few times. The chain is built from TRBV4-2 and TRBJ1-2, with D perhaps TRBD1 (5 bases). This CDR3 region has 15 residues. Trimming cost V 0 bases and J 5 bases, with 13 bases left between them. Germline CDR1 is LGHNA and CDR2 is YNFKEQ. CDR3 coding DNA: TGTGCCAGCAGCCAAGAGTCGAGAGGGGCTTATGGCTACACCTTC. This encodes CASSQESRGAYGYTF.

The genes are TRBV4-3 and TRBJ2-2, with D perhaps assigned TRBD1 or TRBD2 (5 bases each). Trimming took 0 bases from V and 5 from J, leaving 13 bases between them. The CDR3 length is 16 residues. The V gene's germline CDR1 is LGHNA and CDR2 YSLEER. Written as DNA, the CDR3 is TGCGCCAGCAGCCAAGATCAGCAGGGAGTGACCGGGGAGCTGTTTTTT. Translation: CASSQDQQGVTGELFF.

This clonotype was seen a handful of times. The chain recombines TRBV18 with TRBJ1-3; D gene ambiguous. The CDR3 runs 15 residues. V shed 5 bases and J shed 0 bases, with 11 bases lying between them. Germline CDR1 reads KGHSH; CDR2 reads LQKENI. CDR3 loop: CASSDRRNSGNTIYF. DNA of the CDR3: TGTGCCAGCTCAGATCGACGGAACTCTGGAAACACCATATATTTT.

The table lists this clonotype with many counts. The chain has TRBV12-3 or TRBV12-4 and TRBJ2-5; possibly TRBD2 for D (7 bases). The CDR3 loop spans 15 amino acids. The V end was cut by 2 bases, the J end by 3 bases, with 13 bases between. The CDR3 coding sequence is TGTGCCAGCAGTTTATACGGGGGGCTCGAAGAGACCCAGTACTTC. It encodes CASSLYGGLEETQYF.

The J gene is TRBJ1-5, the V gene TRBV7-9, with TRBD1 identical over 7 bases. Unmatched junction bases numbered 6, after V lost 4 bases and J lost 9 bases. The CDR3 totals 13 residues. Germline V gene sequence: CDR1 SEHNR, CDR2 FQNEAQ (reference sequence). CDR3 residues: CASSSLQGWPQHF. The CDR3 DNA sequence: TGTGCCAGCAGCTCGTTACAGGGGTGGCCCCAGCATTTT.

This clonotype was seen only a few times. This rearrangement joins TRBV4-1 to TRBJ2-5; maybe TRBD2 (5 bases). The germline CDR1 and CDR2 sequences are MGHRA and YSYEKL. The CDR3 loop spans 16 amino acids. V gave up 0 bases and J gave up 5 bases, with 16 bases separating them. The DNA for the CDR3 is TGCGCCAGCAGCCAAGATCGCGACTTCTCGGGGGAGACCCAGTACTTC. Encoded protein: CASSQDRDFSGETQYF.

V gene TRBV2 combines with J gene TRBJ1-5; possibly TRBD1 for D (6 bases). Germline V gene sequence: CDR1 SNHLY, CDR2 FYNNEI. Trimming took off 3 bases at V and 5 bases at J, with 14 bases between the two ends. The CDR3 spans 15 residues. The CDR3 DNA reads TGTGCCAGCAGTGATGTCGGAGGGGGTGATCAGCCCCAGCATTTT. As protein: CASSDVGGGDQPQHF. The full variable domain, with the rest looked up from reference TRBV2 and TRBJ1-5, is EPEVTQTPSHQVTQMGQEVILRCVPISNHLYFYWYRQILGQKVEFLVSFYNNEISEKSEIFDDQFSVERPDGSNFTLKIRSTKLEDSAMYFCASSDVGGGDQPQHFGDGTRLSIL.

This clonotype was observed a handful of times. The chain joins TRBV5-1 to TRBJ1-4; D is ambiguous. V was trimmed by 0 bases and J by 4 bases, leaving 10 bases between them. The CDR3 runs 15 residues. Looked up from germline, CDR1 is SGHRS and CDR2 is YFSETQ. For the CDR3, the DNA is TGCGCCAGCAGCTTGGATACGGGCCGTAATGAAAAACTGTTTTTT. Translation gives CASSLDTGRNEKLFF.

This clonotype was observed a few times. The V gene is TRBV7-2, the J gene TRBJ1-3; D is perhaps TRBD1 (5 bases). The CDR3 extends over 13 amino acids. Germline assignment: CDR1 SGHTA and CDR2 FQGNSA. V shed 5 bases and J shed 4 bases, with 9 bases lying between them. The CDR3 sequence: CASSVGVGNTIYF. The CDR3 DNA reads as TGTGCCAGCAGCGTAGGGGTGGGAAACACCATATATTTT.

This clonotype was seen a few times. The chain uses TRBV27 and TRBJ2-5; maybe TRBD2 (5 bases). Germline-derived CDR1 and CDR2 are MNHEY and SMNVEV (reference sequence). V shed 4 bases and J shed 3 bases, with 12 bases lying between them. The CDR3 spans 14 residues. The CDR3 region has the DNA TGTGCCAGCAGTTCGGCTGCGAGGGAAGAGACCCAGTACTTC. It yields the protein CASSSAAREETQYF.

This clonotype has a handful of counts. V is TRBV28 and J is TRBJ2-2; 7 positions match TRBD1. The CDR3 has 13 amino acids. CDR1 is MDHEN and CDR2 is SYDVKM in the germline V gene. J lost 1 base, V lost 11 bases, and 4 bases had no gene match. Here the CDR3 reads CAGRTGNTGELFF. For the CDR3, the DNA is TGTGCCGGACGGACAGGGAACACCGGGGAGCTGTTTTTT.

This clonotype was observed a handful of times. The chain uses TRBV7-9 and TRBJ2-3; 8 nucleotides line up with TRBD1. V was clipped by 6 bases and J by 1 base; unmatched bases: 3. CDR1 SEHNR and CDR2 FQNEAQ come from the germline V gene (reference sequence). There are 14 residues in the CDR3. CDR3 loop: CASRLTGGTDTQYF. CDR3 DNA: TGTGCCAGCAGACTGACAGGGGGCACAGATACGCAGTATTTT.

The chain carries TRBV2 and TRBJ2-1, with D perhaps TRBD1 (6 bases). Per germline, CDR1 SNHLY and CDR2 FYNNEI. The CDR3 covers 11 residues. V was shortened by 4 bases and J by 14 bases, with 12 bases between the two germline ends. The CDR3 sequence: CASSGTVMEFF. For the CDR3, the DNA is TGTGCCAGCAGTGGGACAGTGATGGAGTTCTTC.

V gene TRBV7-9 combines with J gene TRBJ2-2; D is uncertain. CDR3 length: 14 residues. V was cut by 4 bases and J by 4 bases, with 10 bases left in between. Germline lookup yields CDR1 SEHNR and CDR2 FQNEAQ (reference sequence). The CDR3 region is CASSSQTVTGELFF. CDR3 in DNA: TGTGCCAGCAGCTCCCAGACTGTCACCGGGGAGCTGTTTTTT. Full variable domain (rest looked up from reference TRBV7-9 and TRBJ2-2): DTGVSQNPRHKITKRGQNVTFRCDPISEHNRLYWYRQTLGQGPEFLTYFQNEAQLEKSRLLSDRFSAERPKGSFSTLEIQRTEQGDSAMYLCASSSQTVTGELFFGEGSRLTVL.

This chain joins TRBV11-3 and TRBJ2-3; D tentatively fits TRBD1 or TRBD2 (5 bases each). The CDR3 is made up of 13 amino acids. V was trimmed by 3 bases and J by 5 bases, leaving 9 bases between them. Per germline, CDR1 SGHNT and CDR2 YENEEA. CDR3 sequence (DNA): TGTGCCAGCAGCTTGGGACGTATAGATACGCAGTATTTT. Protein: CASSLGRIDTQYF.

This clonotype was counted only a few times. This chain links TRBV2 with TRBJ2-3; D may be TRBD1 (6 bases). This CDR3 comprises 13 residues. CDR1 is SNHLY, CDR2 FYNNEI, per germline. Between the trimmed V and J ends, which lost 6 bases and 2 bases, there was a span of 9 bases. The CDR3 sequence: CASSRDNTDTQYF. DNA for the CDR3: TGTGCCAGCAGCCGGGACAACACAGATACGCAGTATTTT.